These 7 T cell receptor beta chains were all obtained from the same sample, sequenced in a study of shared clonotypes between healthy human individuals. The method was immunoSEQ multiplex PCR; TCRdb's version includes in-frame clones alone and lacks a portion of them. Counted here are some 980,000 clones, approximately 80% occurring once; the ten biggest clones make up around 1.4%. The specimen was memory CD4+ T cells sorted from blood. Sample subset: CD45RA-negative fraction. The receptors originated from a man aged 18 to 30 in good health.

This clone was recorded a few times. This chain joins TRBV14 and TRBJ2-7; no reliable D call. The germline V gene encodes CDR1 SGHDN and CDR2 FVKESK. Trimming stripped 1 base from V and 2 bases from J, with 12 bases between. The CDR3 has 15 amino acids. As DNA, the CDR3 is TGTGCCAGCAGCCAAGGTCCCGGCCGAACCTACGAGCAGTACTTC. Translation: CASSQGPGRTYEQYF.

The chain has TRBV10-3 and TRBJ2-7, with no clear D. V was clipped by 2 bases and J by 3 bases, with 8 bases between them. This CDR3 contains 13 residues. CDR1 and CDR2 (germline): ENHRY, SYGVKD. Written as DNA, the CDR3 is TGTGCCATCAGTGAGGAGGCTGACTACGAGCAGTACTTC. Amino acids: CAISEEADYEQYF.

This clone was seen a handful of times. CDR3 nucleotides: TGTGCCAGCTCACCCGGTGTGGGGTATAATTCACCCCTCCACTTT. This encodes CASSPGVGYNSPLHF. J is TRBJ1-6 and V is TRBV18; D gene unclear. The CDR3 is made up of 15 amino acids. V was cut by 3 bases and J by 4 bases, with 10 bases left in between. The V gene's germline CDR1 is KGHSH and CDR2 LQKENI.

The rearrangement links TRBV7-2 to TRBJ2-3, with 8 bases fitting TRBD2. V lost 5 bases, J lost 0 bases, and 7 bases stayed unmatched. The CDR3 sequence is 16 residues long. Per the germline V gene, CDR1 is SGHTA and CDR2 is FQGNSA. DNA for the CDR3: TGTGCCAGCAGCCCCGAACTAGCGGTTAGCACAGATACGCAGTATTTT. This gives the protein CASSPELAVSTDTQYF.

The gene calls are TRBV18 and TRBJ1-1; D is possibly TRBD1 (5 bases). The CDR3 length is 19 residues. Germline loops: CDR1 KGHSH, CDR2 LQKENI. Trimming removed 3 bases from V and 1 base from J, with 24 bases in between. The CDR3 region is CASSPQLNLRGPGNTEAFF. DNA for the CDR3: TGTGCCAGCTCACCTCAGCTGAATCTTCGGGGACCCGGGAACACTGAAGCTTTCTTT.

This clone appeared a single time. The CDR3 region has the DNA TGCGCCAGCAGCCGGACAGGGGAACGGAATCAGCCCCAGCATTTT. This translates into CASSRTGERNQPQHF. V usage is TRBV5-1 and J usage is TRBJ1-5; 9 bases are a match to TRBD1. The CDR3 totals 15 residues. CDR1 and CDR2 from the germline V gene are SGHRS and YFSETQ. The trim removed 4 bases at V and 4 bases at J, leaving 6 bases unmatched.

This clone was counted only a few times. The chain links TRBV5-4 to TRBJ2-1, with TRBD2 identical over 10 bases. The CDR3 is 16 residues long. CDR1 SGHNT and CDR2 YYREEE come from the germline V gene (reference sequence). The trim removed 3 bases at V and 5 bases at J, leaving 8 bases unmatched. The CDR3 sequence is CASSSPKSGRDNEQFF. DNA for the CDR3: TGTGCCAGCAGCTCTCCAAAGAGCGGGAGGGACAATGAGCAGTTCTTC.